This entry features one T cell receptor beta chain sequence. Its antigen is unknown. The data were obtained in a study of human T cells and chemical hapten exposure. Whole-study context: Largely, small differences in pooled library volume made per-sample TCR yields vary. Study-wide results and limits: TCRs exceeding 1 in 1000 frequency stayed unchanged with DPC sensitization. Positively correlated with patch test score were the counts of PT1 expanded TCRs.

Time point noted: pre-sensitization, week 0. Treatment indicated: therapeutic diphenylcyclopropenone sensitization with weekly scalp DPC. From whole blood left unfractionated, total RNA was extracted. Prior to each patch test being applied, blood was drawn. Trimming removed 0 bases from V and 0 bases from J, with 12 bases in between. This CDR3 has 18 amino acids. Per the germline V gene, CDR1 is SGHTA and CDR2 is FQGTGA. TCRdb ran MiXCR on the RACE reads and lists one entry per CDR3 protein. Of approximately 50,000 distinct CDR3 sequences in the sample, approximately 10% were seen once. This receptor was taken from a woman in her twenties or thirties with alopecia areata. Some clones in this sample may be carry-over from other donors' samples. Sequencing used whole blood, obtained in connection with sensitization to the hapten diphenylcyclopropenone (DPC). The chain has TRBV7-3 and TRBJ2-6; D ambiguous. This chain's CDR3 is CASSLTLPTSSGANVLTF. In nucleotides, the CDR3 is TGTGCCAGCAGCTTAACTCTTCCTACAAGCTCTGGGGCCAACGTCCTGACTTTC. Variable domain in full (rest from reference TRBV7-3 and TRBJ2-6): GAGVSQTPSNKVTEKGKYVELRCDPISGHTALYWYRQSLGQGPEFLIYFQGTGAADDSGLPNDRFFAVRPEGSVSTLKIQRTERGDSAVYLCASSLTLPTSSGANVLTFGAGSRLTVL.